A single sample gave rise to the 29 T cell receptor beta chains below, sequenced in a study of beta chain features in type 1 diabetes. Study results and limitations: Type 1 diabetes patients showed a moderate but significant shortening of TCRB CDR3s in all four CD4+ subsets.

As every portion of the isolated RNA was reverse transcribed, the sequencing read expressed TCRB transcripts. The protocol was immunoSEQ multiplex PCR, while the TCRdb copy is restricted to in-frame clones and leaves out a portion. The sample lists some 660,000 clones, about an eighth occurring once. Antigens of these TCRs are unknown. Sequenced input: naive CD4+ T cells from blood. Every receptor here comes from a young man with type 1 diabetes.

The chain uses TRBV28 and TRBJ1-5; D gene uncertain. Trimming pared 6 bases from V and 0 bases from J, leaving 12 bases between. Germline V gene sequence: CDR1 MDHEN, CDR2 SYDVKM. The CDR3 consists of 15 residues. The CDR3 sequence: CASRPFRHSNQPQHF. The CDR3 coding sequence is TGTGCCAGCAGACCTTTCAGGCATAGCAATCAGCCCCAGCATTTT.

The rearrangement joins TRBV7-9 to TRBJ2-7, with TRBD2 identical over 9 bases. The CDR3 has 14 amino acids. Germline assignment: CDR1 SEHNR and CDR2 FQNEAQ (reference sequence). The CDR3 region is CAVAGSSGTYEQYF. CDR3 bases: TGTGCGGTGGCGGGATCTAGCGGGACCTACGAGCAGTACTTC.

The chain couples TRBV14 to TRBJ2-3; 10 bases line up with TRBD1. Germline CDR1 SGHDN, CDR2 FVKESK. The length of the CDR3 is 15 residues. After removal of 6 bases from V and 0 bases from J, the junction contained 3 bases not matched to a gene. This CDR3 reads CASRGQGKSTDTQYF. The CDR3 DNA follows: TGTGCCAGCAGGGGACAGGGGAAAAGCACAGATACGCAGTATTTT.

This clone was seen a few times. V gene TRBV28 combines with J gene TRBJ1-4; D call uncertain. CDR1 and CDR2 from the germline V gene are MDHEN and SYDVKM. V lost 7 bases to trimming and J lost 4 bases, with 22 bases between them. The CDR3 spans 17 residues. CDR3 coding DNA: TGTGCCAGCACCTCACCTTTTGCATATAGTGGTAATGAAAAACTGTTTTTT. Its translation: CASTSPFAYSGNEKLFF. Supplemented by reference TRBV28 and TRBJ1-4, the full variable domain reads DVKVTQSSRYLVKRTGEKVFLECVQDMDHENMFWYRQDPGLGLRLIYFSYDVKMKEKGDIPEGYSVSREKKERFSLILESASTNQTSMYLCASTSPFAYSGNEKLFFGSGTQLSVL.

Turning to this clone: Additional DNA sequences in this sample encode the identical CDR3. This chain uses TRBV4-1 with TRBJ2-5, with D hard to call. With 0 bases removed from V and 2 bases from J, the gap between germline ends came to 7 bases. This CDR3 has 14 residues. The germline V gene encodes CDR1 MGHRA and CDR2 YSYEKL. Here the CDR3 reads CASSQEWRQETQYF. The CDR3, as DNA: TGCGCCAGCAGCCAAGAATGGCGGCAAGAGACCCAGTACTTC.

V usage is TRBV5-4 and J usage is TRBJ2-1; 9 nucleotides agree with TRBD2. V shed 0 bases, J shed 9 bases, and the junction held 7 bases outside the gene matches. The CDR3 loop spans 15 amino acids. Germline CDR1 and CDR2: SGHNT and YYREEE (reference sequence). CDR3 sequence (DNA): TGTGCCAGCAGCTTGGGACTAGCGGCGGGGGGTGAGCAGTTCTTC. This encodes CASSLGLAAGGEQFF.

This clone has more than one count but fewer than ten. This chain's CDR3 is CASSQDRDTGLFF. The CDR3 DNA is TGCGCCAGCAGCCAAGATAGGGACACTGGACTGTTTTTT. The chain is built from TRBV4-3 and TRBJ1-4; D perhaps matches TRBD1 (6 bases). The CDR3 contains 13 residues. Germline V gene lookup returns CDR1 LGHNA and CDR2 YSLEER. V was trimmed by 0 bases and J by 13 bases, leaving 12 bases between them.

The chain uses TRBV30 and TRBJ1-4, with TRBD1 identical over 7 bases. Looked up from germline, CDR1 is GTSNPN and CDR2 is SVGIG (reference sequence). CDR3 size: 13 residues. Germline trimming cut 5 bases from V and 3 bases from J; bases unmatched to any gene: 3. CDR3 nucleotide sequence: TGTGCCTGGCAAGGGACAGCTAATGAAAAACTGTTTTTT. It translates to CAWQGTANEKLFF. Full variable domain (remainder filled in from reference TRBV30 and TRBJ1-4): SQTIHQWPATLVQPVGSPLSLECTVEGTSNPNLYWYRQAAGRGLQLLFYSVGIGQISSEVPQNLSASRPQDRQFILSSKKLLLSDSGFYLCAWQGTANEKLFFGSGTQLSVL.

The table lists this clone with a few counts. V gene TRBV30 combines with J gene TRBJ2-5, with D perhaps matching TRBD1 (7 bases). This CDR3 spans 14 amino acids. Germline CDR1 and CDR2: GTSNPN and SVGIG (reference sequence). The V end was cut by 3 bases, the J end by 4 bases, with 15 bases between. CDR3 nucleotides: TGTGCCTGGAGCTCAGGGGGGAGCCGAGAGACCCAGTACTTC. Amino acid sequence: CAWSSGGSRETQYF. Drawing the rest from reference TRBV30 and TRBJ2-5, the complete variable domain is SQTIHQWPATLVQPVGSPLSLECTVEGTSNPNLYWYRQAAGRGLQLLFYSVGIGQISSEVPQNLSASRPQDRQFILSSKKLLLSDSGFYLCAWSSGGSRETQYFGPGTRLLVL.

The chain is built from TRBV28 and TRBJ2-5; 8 nucleotides line up with TRBD1. This CDR3 contains 15 residues. With 3 bases clipped from V and 2 bases from J, the junction kept 5 bases outside the gene matches. The V gene's germline CDR1 is MDHEN and CDR2 SYDVKM. The CDR3 here is CASSLEQGVQETQYF. In DNA form, the CDR3 reads TGTGCCAGCAGTTTGGAACAGGGGGTTCAAGAGACCCAGTACTTC. Variable domain in full (rest from reference TRBV28 and TRBJ2-5): DVKVTQSSRYLVKRTGEKVFLECVQDMDHENMFWYRQDPGLGLRLIYFSYDVKMKEKGDIPEGYSVSREKKERFSLILESASTNQTSMYLCASSLEQGVQETQYFGPGTRLLVL.

V is TRBV29-1 and J is TRBJ2-1, with TRBD2 matching 10 bases. Germline-derived CDR1 and CDR2 are SQVTM and ANQGSEA. Losses at the gene ends were 1 base for V and 6 bases for J; bases not matched to a gene: 9. The length of the CDR3 is 16 residues. The CDR3 spells CSVEGLPGLAFNEQFF. CDR3 in DNA: TGCAGCGTTGAAGGACTGCCGGGACTAGCGTTCAATGAGCAGTTCTTC.

This clone was seen only a few times. J is TRBJ2-3 and V is TRBV7-2, with 12 nucleotides matching TRBD2. Germline loops: CDR1 SGHTA, CDR2 FQGNSA. The J segment lost 4 bases and the V segment lost 4 bases, leaving 3 bases of the junction unmatched. The CDR3 runs 15 residues. DNA of the CDR3: TGTGCCAGCAGCTCGCTAGCGGGGGGGCCAGATACGCAGTATTTT. Protein sequence: CASSSLAGGPDTQYF.

This clone was found a few times. This specimen includes other DNA sequences encoding the same CDR3. The V call is TRBV5-1, the J call TRBJ2-1; TRBD2 is a possible D gene (6 bases). This CDR3 region has 15 residues. Germline values: CDR1 SGHRS, CDR2 YFSETQ. Trimming took 0 bases from V and 3 from J, leaving 10 bases between them. The chain's CDR3 is CASSLVTGSYNEQFF. CDR3 bases: TGCGCCAGCAGCTTGGTAACCGGGAGCTACAATGAGCAGTTCTTC.

This clone was recorded a few times. The chain recombines TRBV9 with TRBJ1-3, with 7 positions matching TRBD1. The V segment lost 4 bases and the J segment 4 bases; nucleotides outside the gene matches: 14. Germline lookup yields CDR1 SGDLS and CDR2 YYNGEE. The CDR3 covers 17 residues. The chain's CDR3 is CASSLGDSFRSGNTIYF. The CDR3 bases are TGTGCCAGCAGCCTGGGGGACAGCTTTAGGTCAGGAAACACCATATATTTT.

The table lists this clone with a few counts. V is TRBV23-1 and J is TRBJ2-1, with TRBD2 matching over 9 bases. TRBV23-1 is an ORF for which the function is uncertain. V gave up 0 bases and J gave up 0 bases; unmatched junction bases: 9. This CDR3 has 19 residues. CDR3 nucleotide sequence: TGCGCCAGCAGTCAATCTAAGGCTAGCGGGAACCGCTCCTACAATGAGCAGTTCTTC. Encoded protein: CASSQSKASGNRSYNEQFF.

V is TRBV5-6 and J is TRBJ1-1, with D possibly TRBD1 on 6 matching bases. The CDR3 sequence is 15 residues long. V lost 4 bases, J lost 5 bases, and 18 bases lay in between. In germline, CDR1 is SGHDT, CDR2 YYEEEE. The CDR3 DNA reads TGTGCCAGCAGCCAGGTCGTGCAGGGGTGGACTGAAGCTTTCTTT. Protein: CASSQVVQGWTEAFF.

This clone was observed a handful of times. The chain joins TRBV7-9 to TRBJ2-5; TRBD2 matches 11 bases. Germline V gene lookup returns CDR1 SEHNR and CDR2 FQNEAQ (reference sequence). The CDR3 totals 15 residues. V lost 6 bases to trimming and J lost 7 bases; unmatched junction nucleotides: 10. The CDR3 sequence is CASSPPTTSGGTQYF. CDR3 DNA: TGTGCCAGCAGTCCTCCAACAACTAGCGGGGGGACCCAGTACTTC.

This clone was picked up one time. V and J are TRBV18 and TRBJ2-5, with unresolved D. Trimming left V 0 bases short and J 2 bases short, with 7 bases between. The germline V gene has CDR1 KGHSH and CDR2 LQKENI. The CDR3 runs 14 residues. CDR3 nucleotide sequence: TGTGCCAGCTCACCACCCGCGGAGCAAGAGACCCAGTACTTC. Its translation: CASSPPAEQETQYF.

This clone was counted a few times. The chain is built from TRBV2 and TRBJ2-7; D call uncertain. The length of the CDR3 is 13 residues. Trimming removed 6 bases from V and 5 bases from J, with 14 bases in between. Germline V gene data show CDR1 as SNHLY and CDR2 as FYNNEI. Written as DNA, the CDR3 is TGTGCCAGCAGCGCCCGAACGGATCACGAGCAGTACTTC. Encoded protein: CASSARTDHEQYF.

The V and J genes are TRBV5-1 and TRBJ1-1; D remains unclear. The ends were cut back, 1 base at V and 4 bases at J, with 11 bases in the middle. The CDR3 covers 14 residues. Germline CDR1 reads SGHRS; CDR2 reads YFSETQ. As DNA, the CDR3 is TGCGCCAGCAGCTTGAGGCAGGCGGGCACTGAAGCTTTCTTT. Its protein product is CASSLRQAGTEAFF.

This clone has a handful of counts. J is TRBJ1-1 and V is TRBV5-1; D possibly corresponds to TRBD1 (5 bases). This CDR3 spans 14 amino acids. Germline CDR1 SGHRS, CDR2 YFSETQ. Trimming took off 0 bases at V and 4 bases at J, with 10 bases between the two ends. CDR3 bases: TGCGCCAGCAGCTTGGTAGGGGATCGCACTGAAGCTTTCTTT. This codes for CASSLVGDRTEAFF.

This chain links TRBV6-6 with TRBJ2-1; no definite D call. This CDR3 has 15 residues. The germline V and J ends were trimmed by 0 bases and 3 bases, with 9 bases remaining between them. Germline CDR1 and CDR2: MNHNY and SVGAGI (reference sequence). This chain's CDR3 is CASSYSERGYNEQFF. The DNA of the CDR3 is TGTGCCAGCAGTTACTCGGAGAGAGGCTACAATGAGCAGTTCTTC.

The J gene is TRBJ2-5, the V gene TRBV30, with unresolved D. The DNA end is more similar to TRBJ2-7, so the J call may be wrong. CDR1 is GTSNPN and CDR2 is SVGIG in the germline V gene (reference sequence). The CDR3 has 11 residues. The CDR3 DNA sequence: TGTGCCTGGAGTCGAGGCTACGAGCAGTACTTC. Translated, it gives CAWSRGYEQYF.

This chain links TRBV19 with TRBJ1-2; D call uncertain. V lost 4 bases to trimming and J lost 2 bases, with 5 bases between them. The CDR3 totals 12 residues. Germline assignment: CDR1 LNHDA and CDR2 SQIVND (reference sequence). The CDR3 is CASSTWNYGYTF. CDR3 nucleotide sequence: TGTGCCAGTAGTACCTGGAACTATGGCTACACCTTC.

This chain connects TRBV7-8 to TRBJ1-5; D gene uncertain. This CDR3 region has 14 residues. Germline V gives CDR1 SGHVS, CDR2 FQNEAQ. V shed 0 bases and J shed 5 bases, with 8 bases lying between them. Here the CDR3 DNA reads TGTGCCAGCAGCTTAGCGAGCGGGGATCAGCCCCAGCATTTT. It codes for CASSLASGDQPQHF. The full variable domain, rest sourced from reference TRBV7-8 and TRBJ1-5, is GAGVSQSPRYKVAKRGQDVALRCDPISGHVSLFWYQQALGQGPEFLTYFQNEAQLDKSGLPSDRFFAERPEGSVSTLKIQRTQQEDSAVYLCASSLASGDQPQHFGDGTRLSIL.

This clone turned up a few times. Other DNA sequences of this sample code for an identical CDR3. The rearrangement joins TRBV5-1 to TRBJ2-5; D possibly matches TRBD1 or TRBD2 (5 bases each). Per the germline V gene, CDR1 is SGHRS and CDR2 is YFSETQ. This CDR3 spans 13 amino acids. Between the trimmed V and J ends, which lost 4 bases and 2 bases, there was a span of 9 bases. The CDR3 nucleotides are TGCGCCAGCAGCCCGGGACCTCAAGAGACCCAGTACTTC. It encodes CASSPGPQETQYF.

The genes are TRBV15 and TRBJ1-5; D not resolved. In germline, CDR1 is LNHNV, CDR2 YYDKDF (reference sequence). The CDR3 totals 14 residues. V shed 3 bases and J shed 1 base, with 7 bases lying between them. CDR3: CATSRTRSNQPQHF. The CDR3 DNA reads TGTGCCACCAGCAGGACCCGCAGCAATCAGCCCCAGCATTTT.

The rearrangement joins TRBV4-2 to TRBJ2-7; tentative D call: TRBD1 (6 bases). This CDR3 is built from 15 residues. Trimming shortened V by 1 base and J by 2 bases, and 12 bases separated the two germline ends. Germline V gene lookup returns CDR1 LGHNA and CDR2 YNFKEQ. CDR3 amino acids: CASSQGTGQPYEQYF. CDR3 in DNA: TGTGCCAGCAGCCAAGGAACCGGACAGCCCTACGAGCAGTACTTC.

This chain connects TRBV30 to TRBJ1-1; 7 nucleotides line up with TRBD1. Germline CDR1 reads GTSNPN; CDR2 reads SVGIG (reference sequence). Losses at the gene ends were 0 bases for V and 7 bases for J; bases not matched to a gene: 2. This CDR3 has 12 amino acids. The CDR3: CAWSVYRGEAFF. As DNA, the CDR3 is TGTGCCTGGAGTGTTTACAGGGGTGAAGCTTTCTTT.